The present TCR beta chain was sequenced within a study of T cells in Graves' hyperthyroidism and ophthalmopathy. Study summary: Specimen type is peripheral blood, collected at initial diagnosis prior to any treatment.

V lost 4 bases and J 1 base, leaving 14 bases between the germline ends. The CDR3 sequence is 15 residues long. CDR1 is SGHNT and CDR2 is YYREEE in the germline V gene (reference sequence). Authors of the study amplified TCR beta CDR3 regions from RNA transcripts. When the TCR CDR3 underwent first-round RT-PCR, the HTBI primer set was used. MiXCR, applied by TCRdb to the multiplex PCR reads, yields one record per CDR3 protein. The sample carries approximately 420,000 distinct CDR3 sequences, around 13% recorded once. Patients aged 18 to 65 had newly diagnosed hyperthyroidism of under 2 months' duration.

The gene calls are TRBV5-4 and TRBJ2-5; D remains unclear. Material for sequencing was blood. This sequence was found in a young woman with Graves' hyperthyroidism. This CDR3 is CASSPTPDIQETQYF. For the CDR3, the DNA is TGTGCCAGCAGCCCTACCCCGGATATCCAAGAGACCCAGTACTTC.